These T cell receptor beta chains were read from a single sample in a study of blood T cell repertoires in COVID-19. The table came from immunoSEQ multiplex PCR; TCRdb's copy has only in-frame clones and leaves some out. The sample includes tens of thousands of clones, roughly 87% of them seen just once. Input material: peripheral blood. The receptor source for this set is a male donor with acute or convalescent COVID-19. CDR3s leave out the opening cysteine and the closing phenylalanine or tryptophan.

TRBJ1-1 TRBV5-6 ASSLLSGAQNTEAF
TRBJ1-1 TRBV4-1 ASSLADTGPGTEAF
TRBJ2-7 TRBV19 ASSIGRDGSHEQY
TRBJ1-5 TRBV19 ASSPRGQPQH
TRBJ1-6 TRBV2 ASIPRTGANSPLH
TRBJ2-6 TRBV19 ASSNDRALGANVLT
TRBJ1-2 TRBV19 ASSLQGDYGYT
TRBJ1-4 TRBV5-4 ASSLTTGGGGNEKLF
TRBJ2-7 TRBV19 ASSIGGFPLYEQY
TRBJ2-1 TRBV7-2 ASSLGEVFSSYNEQF
TRBJ1-5 TRBV6-5 ASSYSGGGNQPQH
TRBJ2-7 TRBV6-1 ASSEIPGRSYEQY
TRBJ1-1 TRBV19 ASSTRTGERNTEAF
TRBJ2-5 TRBV7-2 ASSPTEFQETQY
TRBJ2-7 TRBV5-4 ASSGTGRAYEQY
TRBJ2-5 TRBV11-1 ASSSRPGQSETQY
TRBJ1-2 TRBV6-1 ASSETGTVYGYT
TRBJ2-3 TRBV19 ASSNRGLGSTDTQY
TRBJ1-1 TRBV3-1/TRBV3-2 ASSQLDRTTEAF
TRBJ2-2 TRBV6-5 ASRKPSGGVGELF
TRBJ1-1 TRBV5-1 ASSSTGREAF
TRBJ1-4 TRBV30 AWTTGGNEKLF
TRBJ1-4 TRBV18 ASSLRGLATNEKLF
TRBJ2-4 TRBV2 ASSEVQGNIQY
TRBJ1-2 TRBV5-6 ASRRGQQAGGYT
TRBJ1-4 TRBV29-1 SVDYFGHPTNEKLF
TRBJ1-2 TRBV2 ASSAGYGYT
TRBJ1-1 TRBV5-1 ASSLQQANTEAF
TRBJ1-1 TRBV6-6 ASSYRGANTEAF
TRBJ2-5 TRBV5-8 ASSLGSLGVAQY
TRBJ2-1 TRBV7-9 ASSRTNEQF
TRBJ1-4 TRBV5-1 ASSPGGQNEKLF
TRBJ2-7 TRBV6-5 ASSSLAGSPSEQY
TRBJ1-1 TRBV18 ASSPVPHRTNTEAF
TRBJ2-3 TRBV19 ASTPGGEDTQY
TRBJ2-5 TRBV5-1 ASSSGLAGGRETQY
TRBJ1-2 TRBV6-1 ASSEDGPYGYT
TRBJ2-3 TRBV28 ASSPPHRGTQY
TRBJ2-3 TRBV5-1 ASSLGQLITDTQY
TRBJ1-2 TRBV25-1 ASSVRQGEGYT
TRBJ1-2 TRBV28 ASTRSEANYGYT
TRBJ1-1 TRBV7-8 ASSLVGGNTEAF
TRBJ2-1 TRBV19 ASSNGQGKIHEQF
TRBJ1-5 TRBV7-2 ASSFRVNQPQH
TRBJ1-3 TRBV18 ASSPGQGINTIY
TRBJ2-5 TRBV7-3 ASSPAAGAETQY
TRBJ2-3 TRBV5-4 ASSPGLASGGADTQY
TRBJ2-1 TRBV19 ASSAPGTSGRNEQF
TRBJ1-1 TRBV25-1 ASSLKGGATEAF
TRBJ2-7 TRBV5-4 ASSINTGTVYEQY
TRBJ2-1 TRBV6-5 ASKAGTSSYNEQF
TRBJ1-4 TRBV2 ANTGTEVEKLF
TRBJ2-6 TRBV19 ASDGQGWGGANVLT
TRBJ2-1 TRBV19 ASTRRGYNEQF
TRBJ2-1 TRBV27 ASSLLEGSEQF
TRBJ1-1 TRBV14 ASSQVFPRSTEAF
TRBJ1-3 TRBV10-3 AISGGTGFSGNTIY
TRBJ2-1 TRBV3-1/TRBV3-2 ASSQGGAYEQF